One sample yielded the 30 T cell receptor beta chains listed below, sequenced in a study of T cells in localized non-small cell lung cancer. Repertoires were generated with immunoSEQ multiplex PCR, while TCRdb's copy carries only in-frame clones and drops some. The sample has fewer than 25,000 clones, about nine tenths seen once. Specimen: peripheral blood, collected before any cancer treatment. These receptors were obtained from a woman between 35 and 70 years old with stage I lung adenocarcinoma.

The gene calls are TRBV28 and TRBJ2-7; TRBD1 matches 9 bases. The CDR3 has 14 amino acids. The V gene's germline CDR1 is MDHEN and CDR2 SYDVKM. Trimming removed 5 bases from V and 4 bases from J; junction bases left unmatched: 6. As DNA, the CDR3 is TGTGCCAGCAGTGTTGGGGGACAGGGATACGAGCAGTACTTC. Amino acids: CASSVGGQGYEQYF.

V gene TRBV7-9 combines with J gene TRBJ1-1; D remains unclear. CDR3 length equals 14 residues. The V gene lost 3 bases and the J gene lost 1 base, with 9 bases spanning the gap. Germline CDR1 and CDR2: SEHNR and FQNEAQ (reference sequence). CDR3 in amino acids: CASSLLDGNTEAFF. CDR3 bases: TGTGCCAGCAGCTTGTTAGACGGGAACACTGAAGCTTTCTTT.

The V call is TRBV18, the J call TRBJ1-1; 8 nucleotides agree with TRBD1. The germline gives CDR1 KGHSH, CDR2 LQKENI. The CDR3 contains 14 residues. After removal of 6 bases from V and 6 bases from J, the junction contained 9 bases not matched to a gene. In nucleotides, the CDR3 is TGTGCCAGCTCTCAGGGGGCGTGGGACTCTGAAGCTTTCTTT. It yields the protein CASSQGAWDSEAFF. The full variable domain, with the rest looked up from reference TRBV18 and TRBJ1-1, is NAGVMQNPRHLVRRRGQEARLRCSPMKGHSHVYWYRQLPEEGLKFMVYLQKENIIDESGMPKERFSAEFPKEGPSILRIQQVVRGDSAAYFCASSQGAWDSEAFFGQGTRLTVV.

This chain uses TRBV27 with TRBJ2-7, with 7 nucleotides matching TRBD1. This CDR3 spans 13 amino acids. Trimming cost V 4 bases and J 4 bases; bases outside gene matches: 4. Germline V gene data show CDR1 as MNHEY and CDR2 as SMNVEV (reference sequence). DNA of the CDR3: TGTGCCAGCAGTTGGGGACAGCTATACGAGCAGTACTTC. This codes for CASSWGQLYEQYF.

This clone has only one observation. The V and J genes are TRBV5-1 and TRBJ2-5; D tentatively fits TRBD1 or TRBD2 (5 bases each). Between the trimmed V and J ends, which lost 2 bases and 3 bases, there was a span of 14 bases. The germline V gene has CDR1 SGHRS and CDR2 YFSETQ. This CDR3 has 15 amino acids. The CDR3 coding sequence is TGCGCCAGCAGCTTCGGGGCTGGCAGAGAAGAGACCCAGTACTTC. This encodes CASSFGAGREETQYF.

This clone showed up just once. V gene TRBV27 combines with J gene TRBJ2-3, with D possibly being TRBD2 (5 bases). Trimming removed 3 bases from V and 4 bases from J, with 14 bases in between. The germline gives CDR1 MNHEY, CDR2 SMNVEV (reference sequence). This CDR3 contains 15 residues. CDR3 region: CASSLGASLADTQYF. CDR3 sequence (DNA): TGTGCCAGCAGTTTGGGCGCTAGCCTCGCAGATACGCAGTATTTT.

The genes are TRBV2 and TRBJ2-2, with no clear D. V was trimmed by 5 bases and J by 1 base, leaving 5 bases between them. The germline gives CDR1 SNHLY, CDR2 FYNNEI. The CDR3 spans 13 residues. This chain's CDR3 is CASSSGNTGELFF. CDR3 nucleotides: TGTGCCAGCAGTTCGGGGAACACCGGGGAGCTGTTTTTT.

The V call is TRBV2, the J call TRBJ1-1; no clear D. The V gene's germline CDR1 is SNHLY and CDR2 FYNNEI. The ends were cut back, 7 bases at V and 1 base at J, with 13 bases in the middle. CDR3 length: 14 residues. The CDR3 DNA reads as TGTGCCAGCAAACTGGAATCCGGGAACACTGAAGCTTTCTTT. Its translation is CASKLESGNTEAFF.

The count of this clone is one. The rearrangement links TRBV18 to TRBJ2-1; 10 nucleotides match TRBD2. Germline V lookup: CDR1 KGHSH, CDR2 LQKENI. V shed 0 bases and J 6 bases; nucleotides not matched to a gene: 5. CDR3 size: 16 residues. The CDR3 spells CASSPPVAGGGNEQFF. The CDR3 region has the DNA TGTGCCAGCTCACCACCGGTAGCGGGAGGTGGCAATGAGCAGTTCTTC.

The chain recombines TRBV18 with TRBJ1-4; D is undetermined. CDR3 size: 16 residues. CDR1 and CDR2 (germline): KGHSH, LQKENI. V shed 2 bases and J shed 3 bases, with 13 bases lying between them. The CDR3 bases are TGTGCCAGCTCACCAACTAACGTCGGAGCTAATGAAAAACTGTTTTTT. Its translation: CASSPTNVGANEKLFF.

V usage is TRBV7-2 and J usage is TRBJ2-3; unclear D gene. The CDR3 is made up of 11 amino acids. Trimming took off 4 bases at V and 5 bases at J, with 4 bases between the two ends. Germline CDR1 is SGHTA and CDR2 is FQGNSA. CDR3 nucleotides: TGTGCCAGCAGCTGGGGAGATACGCAGTATTTT. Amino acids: CASSWGDTQYF.

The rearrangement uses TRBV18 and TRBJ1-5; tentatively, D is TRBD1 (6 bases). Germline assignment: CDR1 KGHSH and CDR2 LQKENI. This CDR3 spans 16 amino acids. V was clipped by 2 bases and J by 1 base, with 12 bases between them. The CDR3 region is CASSPGGGGSNQPQHF. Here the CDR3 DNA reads TGTGCCAGCTCACCAGGGGGCGGAGGGAGCAATCAGCCCCAGCATTTT.

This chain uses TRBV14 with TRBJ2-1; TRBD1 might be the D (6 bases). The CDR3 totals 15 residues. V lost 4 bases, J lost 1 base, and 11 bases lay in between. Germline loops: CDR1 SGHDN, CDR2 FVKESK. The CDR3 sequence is CASSPGTGSYNEQFF. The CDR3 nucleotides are TGTGCCAGCAGCCCGGGAACAGGGTCCTACAATGAGCAGTTCTTC.

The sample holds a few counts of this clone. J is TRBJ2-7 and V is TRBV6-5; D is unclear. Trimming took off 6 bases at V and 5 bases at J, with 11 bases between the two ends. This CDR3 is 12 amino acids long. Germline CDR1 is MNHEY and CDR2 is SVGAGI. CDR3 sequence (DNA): TGTGCCAGCAGCGGTAGCTGGGACGAGCAGTACTTC. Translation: CASSGSWDEQYF.

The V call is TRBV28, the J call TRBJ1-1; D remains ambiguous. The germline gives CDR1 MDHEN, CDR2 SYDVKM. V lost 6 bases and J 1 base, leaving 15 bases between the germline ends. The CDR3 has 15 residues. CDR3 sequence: CASSFSRPQNTEAFF. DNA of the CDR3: TGTGCCAGCAGCTTCTCCCGCCCCCAGAACACTGAAGCTTTCTTT.

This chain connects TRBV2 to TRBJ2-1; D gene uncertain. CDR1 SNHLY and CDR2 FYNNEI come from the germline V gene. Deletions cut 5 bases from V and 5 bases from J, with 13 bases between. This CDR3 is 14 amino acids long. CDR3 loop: CASSNTYRDNEQFF. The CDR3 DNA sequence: TGTGCCAGCAGTAATACGTATCGGGACAATGAGCAGTTCTTC.

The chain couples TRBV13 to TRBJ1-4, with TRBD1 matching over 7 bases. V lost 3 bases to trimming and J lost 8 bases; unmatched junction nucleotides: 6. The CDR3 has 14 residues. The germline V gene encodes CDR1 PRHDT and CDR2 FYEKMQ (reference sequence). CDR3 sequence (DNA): TGTGCCAGCAGCTTGAGGGGGCACGGCGAAAAACTGTTTTTT. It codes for CASSLRGHGEKLFF.

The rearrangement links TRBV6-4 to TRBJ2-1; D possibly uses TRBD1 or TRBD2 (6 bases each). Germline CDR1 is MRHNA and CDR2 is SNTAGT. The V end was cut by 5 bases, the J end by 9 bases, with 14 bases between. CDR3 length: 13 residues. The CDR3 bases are TGTGCCAGCAGTATGGAGGGGGGTATTGAGCAGTTCTTC. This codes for CASSMEGGIEQFF.

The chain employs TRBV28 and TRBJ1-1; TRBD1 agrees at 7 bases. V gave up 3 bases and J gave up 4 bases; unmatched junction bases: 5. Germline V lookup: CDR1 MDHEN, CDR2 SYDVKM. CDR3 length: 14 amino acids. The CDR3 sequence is CASSLRGLFTEAFF. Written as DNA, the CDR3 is TGTGCCAGCAGTTTGAGGGGGCTCTTCACTGAAGCTTTCTTT.

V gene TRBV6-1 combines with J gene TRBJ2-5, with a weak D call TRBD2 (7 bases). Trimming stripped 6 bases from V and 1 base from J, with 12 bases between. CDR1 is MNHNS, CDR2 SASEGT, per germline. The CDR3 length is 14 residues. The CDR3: CASSRGASQETQYF. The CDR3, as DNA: TGTGCCAGCAGCCGGGGGGCCAGCCAAGAGACCCAGTACTTC.

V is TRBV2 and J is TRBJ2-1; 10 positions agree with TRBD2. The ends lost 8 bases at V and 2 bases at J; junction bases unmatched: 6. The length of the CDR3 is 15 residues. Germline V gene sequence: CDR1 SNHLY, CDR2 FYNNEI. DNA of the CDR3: TGTGCCAGCGCGTTACTAGCGGGAACCTACAATGAGCAGTTCTTC. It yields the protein CASALLAGTYNEQFF.

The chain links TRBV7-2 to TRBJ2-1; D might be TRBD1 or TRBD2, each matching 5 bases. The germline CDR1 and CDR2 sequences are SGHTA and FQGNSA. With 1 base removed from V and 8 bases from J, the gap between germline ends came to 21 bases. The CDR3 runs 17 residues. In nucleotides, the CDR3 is TGTGCCAGCAGCTTAGAGGGGCTTAGCGACGATTTGGATGAGCAGTTCTTC. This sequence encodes CASSLEGLSDDLDEQFF.

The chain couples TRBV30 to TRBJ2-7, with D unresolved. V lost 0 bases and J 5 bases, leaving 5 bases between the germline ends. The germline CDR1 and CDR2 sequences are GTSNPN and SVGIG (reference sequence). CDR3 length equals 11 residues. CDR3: CAWSVGHEQYF. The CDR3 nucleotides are TGTGCCTGGAGTGTGGGCCACGAGCAGTACTTC.

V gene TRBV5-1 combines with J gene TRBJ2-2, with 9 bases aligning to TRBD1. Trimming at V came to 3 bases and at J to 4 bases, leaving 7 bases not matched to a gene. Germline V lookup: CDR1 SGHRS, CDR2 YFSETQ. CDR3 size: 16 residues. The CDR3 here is CASSSTTGGTTGELFF. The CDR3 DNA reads TGCGCCAGCAGCTCCACGACAGGGGGAACCACCGGGGAGCTGTTTTTT.

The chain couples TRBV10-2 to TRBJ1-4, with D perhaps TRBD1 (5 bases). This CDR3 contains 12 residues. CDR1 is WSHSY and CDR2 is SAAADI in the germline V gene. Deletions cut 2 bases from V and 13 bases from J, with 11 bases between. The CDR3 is CASSETGTRLFF. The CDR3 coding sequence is TGCGCCAGCAGTGAGACTGGGACGCGACTGTTTTTT.

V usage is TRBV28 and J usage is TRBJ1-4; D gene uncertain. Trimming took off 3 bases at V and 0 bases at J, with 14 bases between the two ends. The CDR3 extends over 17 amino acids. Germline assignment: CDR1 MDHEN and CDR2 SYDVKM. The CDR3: CASSFADGAPTNEKLFF. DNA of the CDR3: TGTGCCAGCAGTTTCGCGGACGGCGCCCCAACTAATGAAAAACTGTTTTTT.

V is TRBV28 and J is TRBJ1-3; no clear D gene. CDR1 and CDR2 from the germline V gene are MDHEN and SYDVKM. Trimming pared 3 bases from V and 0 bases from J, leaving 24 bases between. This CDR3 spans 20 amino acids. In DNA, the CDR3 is TGTGCCAGCAGTTTCTTTCGGTTGTGGGAAGAAACCTACTCTGGAAACACCATATATTTT. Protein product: CASSFFRLWEETYSGNTIYF.

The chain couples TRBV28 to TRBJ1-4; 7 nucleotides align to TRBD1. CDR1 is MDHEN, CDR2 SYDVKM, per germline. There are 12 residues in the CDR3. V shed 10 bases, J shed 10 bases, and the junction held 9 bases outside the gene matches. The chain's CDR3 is CATSDRYGKLFF. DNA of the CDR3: TGTGCCACCTCGGACAGGTACGGAAAACTGTTTTTT.

The CDR3: CASSLRGDEQFF. CDR3 nucleotides: TGTGCCAGCAGCCTCAGGGGAGATGAGCAGTTCTTC. This sequence joins TRBV7-9 and TRBJ2-1; perhaps TRBD1 as D (6 bases). The CDR3 is 12 residues long. Germline assignment: CDR1 SEHNR and CDR2 FQNEAQ (reference sequence). Trimming removed 5 bases at V and 8 bases at J, with 10 bases between. The full variable domain, rest sourced from reference TRBV7-9 and TRBJ2-1, is DTGVSQNPRHKITKRGQNVTFRCDPISEHNRLYWYRQTLGQGPEFLTYFQNEAQLEKSRLLSDRFSAERPKGSFSTLEIQRTEQGDSAMYLCASSLRGDEQFFGPGTRLTVL.

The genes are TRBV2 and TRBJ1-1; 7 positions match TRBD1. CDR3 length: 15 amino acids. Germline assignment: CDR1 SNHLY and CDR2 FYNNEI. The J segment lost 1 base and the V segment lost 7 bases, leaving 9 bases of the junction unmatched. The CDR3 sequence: CASKIETGKNTEAFF. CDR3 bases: TGTGCCAGCAAAATAGAGACAGGGAAGAACACTGAAGCTTTCTTT.